This entry lists 30 T cell receptor beta chains sequenced from one sample in a study of T cells after yellow fever vaccination. TCRdb independently ran MiXCR on the 5' RACE reads; one entry per CDR3 protein. This table holds 300,000 to 450,000 distinct CDR3 sequences, roughly 8% found once. The sample here was PBMCs, taken 45 days after the first yellow fever vaccination. Receptor source: a man younger than 35 who received the YFV17D yellow fever vaccine.

This clonotype was observed a few times. This chain joins TRBV7-2 and TRBJ2-7, with D possibly being TRBD1 (5 bases). This CDR3 has 13 residues. Germline V CDR1 and CDR2: SGHTA, FQGNSA. Trimming removed 6 bases at V and 6 bases at J, with 15 bases between. CDR3 bases: TGTGCCAGCAGATCCCGCCAGGGAACCGAGCAGTACTTC. This sequence encodes CASRSRQGTEQYF.

With regard to this clonotype: The junction shows a germline mismatch at one end, possibly a read error. The rearrangement uses TRBV3-1 and TRBJ2-5; 8 bases line up with TRBD1. CDR1 is LGHDT, CDR2 YNNKEL, per germline (reference sequence). The CDR3 spans 15 residues. In DNA, the CDR3 is TGTGCCACCAGCCTCGGACAGGGAGGTCGAGAGACCCAGTACTTC. This codes for CATSLGQGGRETQYF.

This clonotype occurred a few times. The chain couples TRBV6-1 to TRBJ1-2, with 8 bases matching TRBD1. V lost 0 bases, J lost 4 bases, and 7 bases stayed unmatched. CDR1 and CDR2 (germline): MNHNS, SASEGT. This CDR3 contains 16 residues. The CDR3 nucleotides are TGTGCCAGCAGTGAAGCGGCAGGGGGCGCGGGCTATGGCTACACCTTC. It codes for CASSEAAGGAGYGYTF.

This rearrangement joins TRBV5-1 to TRBJ2-2; D call uncertain. The germline V and J ends were trimmed by 4 bases and 5 bases, with 18 bases remaining between them. CDR1 SGHRS and CDR2 YFSETQ come from the germline V gene. The CDR3 runs to 16 residues. For the CDR3, the DNA is TGCGCCAGCAGCCTCACACCCCCCTCAAAAACCGGGGAGCTGTTTTTT. This translates into CASSLTPPSKTGELFF.

In its sample, this clonotype was seen many times. The chain recombines TRBV28 with TRBJ1-1, with a tentative D call TRBD1 (5 bases). The V gene's germline CDR1 is MDHEN and CDR2 SYDVKM. Trimming left V 7 bases short and J 1 base short, with 25 bases between. The CDR3 totals 18 residues. Here the CDR3 DNA reads TGTGCCAGCAATTACAGGATTTCTATGGACTTTAGGAACACTGAAGCTTTCTTT. Amino acid sequence: CASNYRISMDFRNTEAFF.

J is TRBJ2-3 and V is TRBV4-3; no definite D call. Germline CDR1 is LGHNA and CDR2 is YSLEER. The CDR3 is 14 amino acids. The germline V and J ends were trimmed by 3 bases and 2 bases, with 9 bases remaining between them. As DNA, the CDR3 is TGCGCCAGCAGCCATGGGTCCACCACAGATACGCAGTATTTT. It translates to CASSHGSTTDTQYF.

With regard to this clonotype: A much bigger clone sits one base away, suggesting this may be a read error. This chain joins TRBV5-1 and TRBJ2-3, with 14 nucleotides matching TRBD2. Germline lookup yields CDR1 SGHRS and CDR2 YFSETQ. This CDR3 is built from 17 residues. In nucleotides, the CDR3 is TGCGCCAGCAGCTTGTGGGGACTAGCGGGGGACGCAGATACGCAGGATTTT. It codes for CASSLWGLAGDADTQDF.

The V call is TRBV27, the J call TRBJ2-7, with D perhaps given as TRBD1 or TRBD2 (5 bases each). V gave up 5 bases and J gave up 7 bases, with 18 bases separating them. CDR3 size: 14 residues. Looked up from germline, CDR1 is MNHEY and CDR2 is SMNVEV (reference sequence). CDR3 region: CASSPGTRGLEQYF. Here the CDR3 DNA reads TGTGCCAGCAGTCCCGGGACCCGCGGTTTAGAGCAGTACTTC.

The V call is TRBV12-3 or TRBV12-4, the J call TRBJ1-1; D not resolved. The CDR3 covers 14 residues. The germline V and J ends were trimmed by 1 base and 3 bases, with 9 bases remaining between them. The CDR3 loop reads CASSLVVRDTEAFF. The DNA of the CDR3 is TGTGCCAGCAGTTTAGTGGTAAGAGACACTGAAGCTTTCTTT.

The chain joins TRBV14 to TRBJ1-4; 9 bases line up with TRBD1. Trimming removed 5 bases from V and 4 bases from J; junction bases left unmatched: 8. This CDR3 is 16 amino acids long. The germline V gene has CDR1 SGHDN and CDR2 FVKESK. CDR3 sequence reads: CASSAHRDRVNEKLFF. CDR3 sequence (DNA): TGTGCCAGCAGCGCTCACCGGGACAGGGTTAATGAAAAACTGTTTTTT. Filled out from reference TRBV14 and TRBJ1-4, the complete variable domain reads EAGVTQFPSHSVIEKGQTVTLRCDPISGHDNLYWYRRVMGKEIKFLLHFVKESKQDESGMPNNRFLAERTGGTYSTLKVQPAELEDSGVYFCASSAHRDRVNEKLFFGSGTQLSVL.

The chain recombines TRBV5-8 with TRBJ2-3; D unclear. Trimming cost V 10 bases and J 2 bases, with 14 bases left between them. The CDR3 has 13 residues. CDR1 and CDR2 from the germline V gene are SGHTS and YDEGEE. The CDR3 reads CAGYAGTTDTQYF. Written as DNA, the CDR3 is TGTGCCGGTTACGCCGGTACCACAGATACGCAGTATTTT.

The chain links TRBV19 to TRBJ1-1, with no clear D. There are 13 residues in the CDR3. The germline CDR1 and CDR2 sequences are LNHDA and SQIVND (reference sequence). CDR3 DNA sequence: TGTGGCTCTACCTTCCGGTTGAACACTGAAGCTTTCTTT. This gives the protein CGSTFRLNTEAFF.

This clonotype appeared a few times. This chain connects TRBV29-1 to TRBJ2-5; D is tentatively TRBD1 or TRBD2 (5 bases each). Trimming left V 0 bases short and J 2 bases short, with 10 bases between. This CDR3 region has 14 residues. Germline V gene data show CDR1 as SQVTM and CDR2 as ANQGSEA. CDR3 DNA: TGCAGCGTTGAAGATCGAGGGGCACAAGAGACCCAGTACTTC. This translates into CSVEDRGAQETQYF.

The CDR3 spells CASSYGTGEEKLFF. The DNA of the CDR3 is TGTGCCAGCAGCTACGGGACAGGGGAAGAAAAACTGTTTTTT. The J gene is TRBJ1-4, the V gene TRBV7-2; 10 positions agree with TRBD1. J gave up 8 bases and V 4 bases, and 4 bases lay outside the gene matches. CDR1 and CDR2 from the germline V gene are SGHTA and FQGNSA. CDR3 size: 14 residues.

In this sample, this clonotype turned up a few times. The genes are TRBV7-9 and TRBJ1-4, with D unresolved. The CDR3 is made up of 14 amino acids. V was pared by 3 bases and J by 8 bases, with 13 bases between. CDR1 SEHNR and CDR2 FQNEAQ come from the germline V gene (reference sequence). The CDR3 loop reads CASSLTGSSEKLFF. The CDR3 nucleotides read TGTGCCAGCAGCTTGACGGGCTCCAGCGAAAAACTGTTTTTT.

The rearrangement uses TRBV20-1 and TRBJ2-1, with D perhaps TRBD1 (6 bases). The CDR3 is 13 residues long. The germline CDR1 and CDR2 sequences are DFQATT and SNEGSKA (reference sequence). Deletions cut 6 bases from V and 6 bases from J, with 15 bases between. The CDR3 DNA sequence: TGCAGTGCCCTAGACAGGACTTTCAATGAGCAGTTCTTC. It is translated as CSALDRTFNEQFF.

This clonotype turned up a few times. This chain uses TRBV6-1 with TRBJ2-1; the match to TRBD2 covers 11 bases. The germline gives CDR1 MNHNS, CDR2 SASEGT. The CDR3 is made up of 15 amino acids. The trim removed 8 bases at V and 2 bases at J, leaving 5 bases unmatched. CDR3 in DNA: TGTGCCAGCGCGCCGGGACTAGCGGCCTACAATGAGCAGTTCTTC. This sequence encodes CASAPGLAAYNEQFF.

The rearrangement links TRBV5-1 to TRBJ2-7; 7 nucleotides agree with TRBD1. Looked up from germline, CDR1 is SGHRS and CDR2 is YFSETQ. This CDR3 has 14 amino acids. Trimming at V came to 4 bases and at J to 2 bases, leaving 6 bases not matched to a gene. In DNA, the CDR3 is TGCGCCAGCAGCCTAGACAGGGATGCCTACGAGCAGTACTTC. It specifies CASSLDRDAYEQYF.

This clonotype was recorded a few times. The chain has TRBV30 and TRBJ2-2, with D perhaps TRBD2 (6 bases). This CDR3 is 11 amino acids long. Looked up from germline, CDR1 is GTSNPN and CDR2 is SVGIG (reference sequence). Trimming left V 5 bases short and J 7 bases short, with 8 bases between. CDR3 protein: CAWGDFGELFF. CDR3 coding DNA: TGTGCCTGGGGGGACTTCGGGGAGCTGTTTTTT.

CDR3 protein: CASYRVNSPLHF. CDR3 DNA: TGTGCCAGTTACAGGGTCAATTCACCCCTCCACTTT. V is TRBV6-5 and J is TRBJ1-6; D is perhaps TRBD1 (6 bases). Trimming took 9 bases from V and 7 from J, leaving 10 bases between them. CDR3 length: 12 amino acids. Germline values: CDR1 MNHEY, CDR2 SVGAGI.

The genes are TRBV4-1 and TRBJ1-2; the D gene is possibly TRBD1 (5 bases). The V end was cut by 1 base, the J end by 6 bases, with 9 bases between. Germline lookup yields CDR1 MGHRA and CDR2 YSYEKL. This CDR3 is 13 amino acids long. This CDR3 reads CASSQAGKNGYTF. The CDR3 coding sequence is TGCGCCAGCAGCCAAGCAGGGAAGAATGGCTACACCTTC.

Turning to this clonotype: The CDR3 does not end in the conserved phenylalanine or tryptophan, so this is likely a read error. The CDR3 region is CASSYSASGGAGTDTQYS. The DNA of the CDR3 is TGTGCCAGCAGTTACTCGGCCAGCGGGGGGGCTGGCACAGATACGCAGTATTCT. The chain links TRBV6-5 to TRBJ2-3; TRBD2 matches 10 bases. The V segment lost 0 bases and the J segment 1 base; nucleotides outside the gene matches: 7. Germline V gene sequence: CDR1 MNHEY, CDR2 SVGAGI. The CDR3 loop spans 18 amino acids.

The sample holds many counts of this clonotype. The chain carries TRBV29-1 and TRBJ2-4, with TRBD2 matching over 12 bases. Trimming took 6 bases from V and 2 from J; bases not matched to a gene: 5. The germline gives CDR1 SQVTM, CDR2 ANQGSEA. There are 15 residues in the CDR3. CDR3 amino acids: CSVQGLAGSKNIQYF. The CDR3 nucleotides read TGCAGCGTGCAAGGACTAGCGGGGTCCAAAAACATTCAGTACTTC. Together with reference TRBV29-1 and TRBJ2-4, the CDR3 gives the full variable domain: SAVISQKPSRDICQRGTSLTIQCQVDSQVTMMFWYRQQPGQSLTLIATANQGSEATYESGFVIDKFPISRPNLTFSTLTVSNMSPEDSSIYLCSVQGLAGSKNIQYFGAGTRLSVL.

This clonotype was observed many times. CDR3 sequence: CASSAGLAARSYNEQFF. The DNA for the CDR3 is TGTGCCAGCAGTGCCGGACTAGCGGCTCGCTCCTACAATGAGCAGTTCTTC. V is TRBV6-1 and J is TRBJ2-1, with TRBD2 matching over 10 bases. Trimming at V came to 4 bases and at J to 0 bases, leaving 6 bases not matched to a gene. Germline values: CDR1 MNHNS, CDR2 SASEGT. This CDR3 comprises 17 residues.

The chain uses TRBV29-1 and TRBJ2-1; D ambiguous. CDR1 is SQVTM, CDR2 ANQGSEA, per germline. The CDR3 length is 13 residues. V shed 2 bases and J shed 8 bases, with 13 bases lying between them. In DNA form, the CDR3 reads TGCAGCGTTGAACCAGCGTTGGGCGATGAGCAGTTCTTC. It codes for CSVEPALGDEQFF.

V and J are TRBV19 and TRBJ1-4; D is ambiguous. Germline CDR1 LNHDA, CDR2 SQIVND (reference sequence). CDR3 size: 14 residues. The V end lost 5 bases, the J end lost 3 bases, and 10 bases lay between the germline ends. The CDR3 DNA sequence: TGTGCCAGTAGTCGGAGCGCGGCTAATGAAAAACTGTTTTTT. It yields the protein CASSRSAANEKLFF.

This chain connects TRBV6-5 to TRBJ2-5; the match to TRBD1 covers 7 bases. CDR3 length: 18 amino acids. Germline CDR1 is MNHEY and CDR2 is SVGAGI. V dropped 4 bases and J dropped 3; count of bases not matched to a gene: 17. The CDR3 region is CASSSWRQGTTLKETQYF. The CDR3 DNA is TGTGCCAGCAGTTCTTGGAGACAGGGCACGACCCTTAAAGAGACCCAGTACTTC.

This clonotype was observed a few times. V is TRBV7-3 and J is TRBJ2-5; 7 positions match TRBD1. Trimming at V came to 5 bases and at J to 0 bases, leaving 9 bases not matched to a gene. Germline CDR1 reads SGHTA; CDR2 reads FQGTGA. The CDR3 totals 16 residues. CDR3 sequence: CASSTSTGTYQETQYF. The CDR3, as DNA: TGTGCCAGCAGCACCTCGACAGGGACGTACCAAGAGACCCAGTACTTC.

The rearrangement joins TRBV18 to TRBJ2-6; no definite D call. CDR3 size: 14 residues. Germline-derived CDR1 and CDR2 are KGHSH and LQKENI. V lost 6 bases and J lost 2, with 8 bases in between. The CDR3 DNA reads TGTGCCAGCTCCGAGTCGGCTGGGGCCAACGTCCTGACTTTC. Translating gives CASSESAGANVLTF.

The chain employs TRBV27 and TRBJ1-2; 7 bases line up with TRBD1. The CDR3 is 13 amino acids. Germline loops: CDR1 MNHEY, CDR2 SMNVEV (reference sequence). Losses at the gene ends were 5 bases for V and 7 bases for J; bases not matched to a gene: 7. CDR3 nucleotides: TGTGCCAGCAGTCTCCGGGACAGATCTGGCTACACCTTC. Its protein product is CASSLRDRSGYTF.